These T cell receptor beta chains were read from a single sample in a study of blood T cell repertoires in COVID-19. Produced via immunoSEQ multiplex PCR; TCRdb's table is partial and in-frame only. This table has tens of thousands of clones, about 74% appearing once. Sequences were obtained from peripheral blood. The source is a human donor in a cohort sampled during active COVID-19. Each CDR3 is given with its conserved first and last residue. The order of the fields is CDR3 DNA, CDR3 protein, J gene, D gene, V gene, CDR3 length, clone size. D genes are given only for firm matches. For some rows the clone size is stated as once, few or many, or as a class when expanded; others skip it.

TGCGCCAGCACATGGACTAGCGGGAACAATGAGCAGTTCTTC | CASTWTSGNNEQFF | TRBJ2-1 | TRBD2 | TRBV5-1 | 14 | .
TGTGCCAGCAGCGACCGGGGGGGCTCCGGGGAGCTGTTTTTT | CASSDRGGSGELFF | TRBJ2-2 | TRBD2 | TRBV7-2 | 14 | .
TGCGCCAGCAGTCAATTACTCAGGACAGGGGGTCTTAGAAACACCATATATTTT | CASSQLLRTGGLRNTIYF | TRBJ1-3 | TRBD1 | TRBV23-1 | 18 | few
TGTGCCAGCAGTCCCTCCCCGGGTTCCACCGGGGAGCTGTTTTTT | CASSPSPGSTGELFF | TRBJ2-2 | . | TRBV27 | 15 | .
TGTGCCAGCAGGGGGGGGCTTTACGAGCAGTACTTC | CASRGGLYEQYF | TRBJ2-7 | . | TRBV28 | 12 | .
TGTGCCGGCAGGAGGATGCGGGGGCTATGGGACGGCTACACCTTC | CAGRRMRGLWDGYTF | TRBJ1-2 | . | TRBV30 | 15 | few
TGCGCCAGCAGCTTTCAACAGGTTGTCACAGATACGCAGTATTTT | CASSFQQVVTDTQYF | TRBJ2-3 | . | TRBV5-1 | 15 | once
TGCGCCAGCAGCTTGGGTCTGGGCGGCACAGATACGCAGTATTTT | CASSLGLGGTDTQYF | TRBJ2-3 | . | TRBV5-1 | 15 | .
TGTGCCAGCAGTTCTGGGGCAGTTCCCTACGAGCAGTACTTC | CASSSGAVPYEQYF | TRBJ2-7 | . | TRBV27 | 14 | few
TGTGCCAGCAGCTTGGAAGGGACTAGCGGACCAACAGATACGCAGTATTTT | CASSLEGTSGPTDTQYF | TRBJ2-3 | TRBD2 | TRBV7-9 | 17 | .
TGTGCCAGTAGTCCGGGGGTTACGTCGAACACTGAAGCTTTCTTT | CASSPGVTSNTEAFF | TRBJ1-1 | . | TRBV19 | 15 | .
TGCGCCAGCAGCTTGGGGCGGGGAGTTTACAATGAGCAGTTCTTC | CASSLGRGVYNEQFF | TRBJ2-1 | . | TRBV5-1 | 15 | .
TGTGCCAGCAGCGGGAGCCGACTAGCTAGGTCCACAGATACGCAGTATTTT | CASSGSRLARSTDTQYF | TRBJ2-3 | TRBD2 | TRBV5-6 | 17 | .
TGTGCCAGCAGGCGCGCGTCCAATGAGCAGTTCTTC | CASRRASNEQFF | TRBJ2-1 | . | TRBV12-3/TRBV12-4 | 12 | .
TGTGCCAGCAACCCTGGCACAGGGTCAGATACGCAGTATTTT | CASNPGTGSDTQYF | TRBJ2-3 | . | TRBV2 | 14 | once
TGTGCCAGCAGTCAGGCAGGATCACAGGGGACCCAGTACTTC | CASSQAGSQGTQYF | TRBJ2-5 | . | TRBV2 | 14 | .
TGTGCTAGCAGCTTGGGTATAGGGGCAAGGCAAGAGACCCAGTACTTC | CASSLGIGARQETQYF | TRBJ2-5 | . | TRBV7-7 | 16 | .
TGTGCCAGCAGTTTAGCACAGGGGGCGGTCACTGAAGCTTTCTTT | CASSLAQGAVTEAFF | TRBJ1-1 | TRBD1 | TRBV28 | 15 | large
TGTGCCAGCAGTTACGGGCCCACTGACCCGAGCTCCTATAATTCACCCCTCCACTTT | CASSYGPTDPSSYNSPLHF | TRBJ1-6 | . | TRBV6-2/TRBV6-3 | 19 | once
TGTGCCAGCAGTGCGGACAGAGACCTTAGGAACATTCAGTACTTC | CASSADRDLRNIQYF | TRBJ2-4 | . | TRBV19 | 15 | .
TGTGCCAGCAGTTCCGGGACTAGCGGGAGAAGAGGCACAGATACGCAGTATTTT | CASSSGTSGRRGTDTQYF | TRBJ2-3 | TRBD2 | TRBV28 | 18 | .
TGTGCCAGCAGGACTACTAGCGGGAACACCGGGGAGCTGTTTTTT | CASRTTSGNTGELFF | TRBJ2-2 | TRBD2 | TRBV5-4 | 15 | few
TGTGCCAGCAGCCTGACAGGGTTGGACATTCAGTACTTC | CASSLTGLDIQYF | TRBJ2-4 | TRBD1 | TRBV12-3/TRBV12-4 | 13 | .
TGTGCCAGCAGCCCAACCGGGACTATCCACTATGGCTACACCTTC | CASSPTGTIHYGYTF | TRBJ1-2 | . | TRBV7-2 | 15 | .
TGCAGTGCTAGTGGGACAGGGGGAGGAGATCAGCCCCAGCATTTT | CSASGTGGGDQPQHF | TRBJ1-5 | TRBD1 | TRBV20-1 | 15 | .
TGTGCCAGCAGCCAGGCACCCCTGGCGGGCACAGATACGCAGTATTTT | CASSQAPLAGTDTQYF | TRBJ2-3 | . | TRBV4-2 | 16 | .
TGTGCCAGCTCATCACAGGGGGACTATGGCTACACCTTC | CASSSQGDYGYTF | TRBJ1-2 | TRBD1 | TRBV18 | 13 | .
TGTGCCAGCAGCAAAACCCCCCGGGGGACAGGGAATTCACCCCTCCACTTT | CASSKTPRGTGNSPLHF | TRBJ1-6 | TRBD1 | TRBV6-2/TRBV6-3 | 17 | .
TGTGCCAGCAGTTACGTGCATTATGGGGACTTGAAAAGCTCCTACAATGAGCAGTTCTTC | CASSYVHYGDLKSSYNEQFF | TRBJ2-1 | . | TRBV6-2/TRBV6-3 | 20 | .
TGTGCCAGCAGTGATCAGGGCTACGAGCAGTACTTC | CASSDQGYEQYF | TRBJ2-7 | . | TRBV2 | 12 | .
TGCGCCAGCAGCTTGACGGGACAGGGCTCCTACGAGCAGTACTTC | CASSLTGQGSYEQYF | TRBJ2-7 | TRBD1 | TRBV5-1 | 15 | .
TGTGCCAGCAGTGAAACGACAGGGTACGGTCAGCCCCAGCATTTT | CASSETTGYGQPQHF | TRBJ1-5 | TRBD1 | TRBV2 | 15 | few
TGCGCCAGCAGCCAACCATCAGGTAGCAATGAGCAGTTCTTC | CASSQPSGSNEQFF | TRBJ2-1 | . | TRBV4-1 | 14 | .
TGTGCCAGCAGTTCCGTGCTTGACAGGGTGAACACTGAAGCTTTCTTT | CASSSVLDRVNTEAFF | TRBJ1-1 | TRBD1 | TRBV28 | 16 | .
TGTGCCAGCAGTCAGAGGGACAATGAGCAGTTCTTC | CASSQRDNEQFF | TRBJ2-1 | . | TRBV6-5 | 12 | .
TGTGCCATCAGTGAGTTAGCGGTTCAAGGCAATGAGCAGTTCTTC | CAISELAVQGNEQFF | TRBJ2-1 | . | TRBV10-3 | 15 | .
TGTGCCAGCAGCTTGGCCTTGTACACCGGGGAGCTGTTTTTT | CASSLALYTGELFF | TRBJ2-2 | . | TRBV5-6 | 14 | .
TGTGCCAGCACCCCTGAGCTGGCTGAAGCTTTCTTT | CASTPELAEAFF | TRBJ1-1 | . | TRBV2 | 12 | many
TGCAGCGTTCGGCTAGCGGATACTAAGGGGTCCTACAATGAGCAGTTCTTC | CSVRLADTKGSYNEQFF | TRBJ2-1 | TRBD2 | TRBV29-1 | 17 | .
TGTGCCAGCAGTGAAGGACAGGGGCGGTCACCCCTCCACTTT | CASSEGQGRSPLHF | TRBJ1-6 | TRBD1 | TRBV6-1 | 14 | .
TGTGCCAGTAGTATAAGGGTAGCGGAGTCCTACGAGCAGTACTTC | CASSIRVAESYEQYF | TRBJ2-7 | . | TRBV19 | 15 | .
TGTGCCAGCAGTTTCAGACAGGACGGGGCCCAGTACTTC | CASSFRQDGAQYF | TRBJ2-5 | . | TRBV12-3/TRBV12-4 | 13 | .
TGTGCCACCACTAAAGGGATAGGACTCAATTCACCCCTCCACTTT | CATTKGIGLNSPLHF | TRBJ1-6 | . | TRBV10-3 | 15 | few
TGTGCCACCAGCACCCTCACAGATACGCAGTATTTT | CATSTLTDTQYF | TRBJ2-3 | . | TRBV15 | 12 | .
TGTGCCAGCAGAAAAGAGACCCAGGGGAATGAAAAACTGTTTTTT | CASRKETQGNEKLFF | TRBJ1-4 | . | TRBV6-5 | 15 | .
TGTGCCAGCAGCCAAGTAACGGGTTCACCCCTCCACTTT | CASSQVTGSPLHF | TRBJ1-6 | . | TRBV3-1/TRBV3-2 | 13 | once
TGTGCCAGTTTCCAGGGGGCACGCGGAGGCACCGGGGAGCTGTTTTTT | CASFQGARGGTGELFF | TRBJ2-2 | TRBD1 | TRBV3-1/TRBV3-2 | 16 | .
TGTGCCAGCTCACCAAATTTGGCGGGGGTACTCTCCTACGAGCAGTACTTC | CASSPNLAGVLSYEQYF | TRBJ2-7 | TRBD2 | TRBV18 | 17 | .
TGTGCCACCAGCAGACGGACAGGGGGAGAAGAGACCCAGTACTTC | CATSRRTGGEETQYF | TRBJ2-5 | TRBD1 | TRBV15 | 15 | few
TGTGCCAGCAGCTTACCCGGGACTAGCAGGAATGAGCAGTTCTTC | CASSLPGTSRNEQFF | TRBJ2-1 | TRBD2 | TRBV7-2 | 15 | .
TGTGCCAGCAGCTTACTCACCGGCGGGGGAGGCGAGCAGTACTTC | CASSLLTGGGGEQYF | TRBJ2-7 | TRBD2 | TRBV11-2 | 15 | .
TGTGCCAGCAGTCGACTAGCGGGGAATACAGATACGCAGTATTTT | CASSRLAGNTDTQYF | TRBJ2-3 | TRBD2 | TRBV6-6 | 15 | .
TGTGCCAGTGACTGGAGGGGCAGCTACGAGCAGTACTTC | CASDWRGSYEQYF | TRBJ2-7 | . | TRBV19 | 13 | few
TGCGCCAGCAGCCCCACCCCTCCGGGACTAGCGGGTCATGGAGGGGAGACCCAGTACTTC | CASSPTPPGLAGHGGETQYF | TRBJ2-5 | TRBD2 | TRBV4-3 | 20 | .
TGTGCCAGCGGAGCTTGGGCGGGGGAGAAAAACATTCAGTACTTC | CASGAWAGEKNIQYF | TRBJ2-4 | TRBD2 | TRBV5-6 | 15 | few
TGTGCCAGCAGTACACCGGGACTAGCGGAAAATGAGCAGTTCTTC | CASSTPGLAENEQFF | TRBJ2-1 | TRBD2 | TRBV27 | 15 | .
TGCAGTGCTAGTCTGGGGCCCTCCTACAATGAGCAGTTCTTC | CSASLGPSYNEQFF | TRBJ2-1 | . | TRBV20-1 | 14 | few